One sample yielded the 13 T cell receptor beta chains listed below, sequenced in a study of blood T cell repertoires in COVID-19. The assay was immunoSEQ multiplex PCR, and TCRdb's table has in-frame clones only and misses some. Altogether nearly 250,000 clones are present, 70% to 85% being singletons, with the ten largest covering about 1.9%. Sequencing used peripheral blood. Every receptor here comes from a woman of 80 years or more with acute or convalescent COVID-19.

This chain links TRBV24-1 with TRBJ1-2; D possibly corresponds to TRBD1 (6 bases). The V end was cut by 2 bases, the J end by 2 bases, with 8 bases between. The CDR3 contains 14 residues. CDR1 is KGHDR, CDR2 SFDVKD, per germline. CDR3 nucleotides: TGTGCCACCAGTGATTGGACAGTAAACTATGGCTACACCTTC. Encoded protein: CATSDWTVNYGYTF.

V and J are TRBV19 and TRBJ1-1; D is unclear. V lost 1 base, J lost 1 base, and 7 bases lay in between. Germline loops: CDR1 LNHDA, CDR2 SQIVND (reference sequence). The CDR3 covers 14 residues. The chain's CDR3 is CASSIGAANTEAFF. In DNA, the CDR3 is TGTGCCAGTAGTATAGGGGCAGCGAACACTGAAGCTTTCTTT.

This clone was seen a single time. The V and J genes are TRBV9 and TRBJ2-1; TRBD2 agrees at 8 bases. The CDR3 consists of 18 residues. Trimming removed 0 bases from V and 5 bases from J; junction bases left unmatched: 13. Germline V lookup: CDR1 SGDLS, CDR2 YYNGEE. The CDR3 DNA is TGTGCCAGCAGCGTAGCTGGGGTAGCGGGGACCCCGGACAATGAGCAGTTCTTC. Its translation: CASSVAGVAGTPDNEQFF.

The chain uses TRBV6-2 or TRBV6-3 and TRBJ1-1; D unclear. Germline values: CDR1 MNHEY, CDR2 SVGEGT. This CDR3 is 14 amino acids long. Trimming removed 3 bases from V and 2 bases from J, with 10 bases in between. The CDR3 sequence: CASSYSHGNTEAFF. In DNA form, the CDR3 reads TGTGCCAGCAGTTATTCACATGGTAACACTGAAGCTTTCTTT.

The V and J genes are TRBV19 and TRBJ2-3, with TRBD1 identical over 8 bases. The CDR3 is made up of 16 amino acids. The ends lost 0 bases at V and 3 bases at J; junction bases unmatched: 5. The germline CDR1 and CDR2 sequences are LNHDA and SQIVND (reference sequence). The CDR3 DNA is TGTGCCAGTAGTATAGACCGGACAGGGAGAACAGATACGCAGTATTTT. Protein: CASSIDRTGRTDTQYF.

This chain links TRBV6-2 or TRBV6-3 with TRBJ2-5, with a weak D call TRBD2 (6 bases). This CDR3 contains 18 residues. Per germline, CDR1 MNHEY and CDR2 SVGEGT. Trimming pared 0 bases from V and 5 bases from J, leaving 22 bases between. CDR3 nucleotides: TGTGCCAGCAGTTACTCCAGTGGGGCGGGGAAGGTTGACGAGACCCAGTACTTC. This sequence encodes CASSYSSGAGKVDETQYF.

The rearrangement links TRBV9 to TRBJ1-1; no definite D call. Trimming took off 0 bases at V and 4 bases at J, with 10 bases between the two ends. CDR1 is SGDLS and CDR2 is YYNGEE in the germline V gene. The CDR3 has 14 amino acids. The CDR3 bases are TGTGCCAGCAGCGTAGGTGAGATAAGCACTGAAGCTTTCTTT. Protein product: CASSVGEISTEAFF.

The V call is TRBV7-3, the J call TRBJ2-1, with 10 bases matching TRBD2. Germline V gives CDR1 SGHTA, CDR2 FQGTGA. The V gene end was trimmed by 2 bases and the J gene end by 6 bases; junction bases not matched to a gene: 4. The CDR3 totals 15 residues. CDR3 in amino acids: CASSLRLAGVNEQFF. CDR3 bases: TGTGCCAGCAGCTTACGGCTAGCGGGAGTCAATGAGCAGTTCTTC.

The CDR3: CSVGDTSRTEAFF. The CDR3 DNA follows: TGCAGCGTTGGGGACACAAGTAGGACTGAAGCTTTCTTT. The V and J genes are TRBV29-1 and TRBJ1-1; D might be TRBD1 (6 bases). Germline CDR1 SQVTM, CDR2 ANQGSEA. This CDR3 has 13 amino acids. The ends were cut back, 4 bases at V and 5 bases at J, with 14 bases in the middle.

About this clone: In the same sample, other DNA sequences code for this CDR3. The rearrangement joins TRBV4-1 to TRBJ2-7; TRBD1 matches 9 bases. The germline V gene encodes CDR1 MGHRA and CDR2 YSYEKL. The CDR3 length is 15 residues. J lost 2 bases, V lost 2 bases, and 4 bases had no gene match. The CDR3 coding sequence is TGCGCCAGCAGCCAAAGAACAGGGGGCCCCTACGAGCAGTACTTC. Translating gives CASSQRTGGPYEQYF.

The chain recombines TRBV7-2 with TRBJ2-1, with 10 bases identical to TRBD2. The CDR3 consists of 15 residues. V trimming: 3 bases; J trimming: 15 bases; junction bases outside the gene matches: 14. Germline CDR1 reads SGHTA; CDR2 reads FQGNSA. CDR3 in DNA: TGTGCCAGCAGCTTCCAATCCCTAGCGGGGGTCGTTCCGTTCTTC. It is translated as CASSFQSLAGVVPFF.

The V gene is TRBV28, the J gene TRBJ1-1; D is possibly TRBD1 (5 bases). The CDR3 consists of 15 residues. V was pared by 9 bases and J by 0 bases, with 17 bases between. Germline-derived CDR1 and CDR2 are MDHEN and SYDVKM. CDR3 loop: CASTRGAPMNTEAFF. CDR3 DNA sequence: TGTGCCAGTACCCGCGGGGCACCTATGAACACTGAAGCTTTCTTT.

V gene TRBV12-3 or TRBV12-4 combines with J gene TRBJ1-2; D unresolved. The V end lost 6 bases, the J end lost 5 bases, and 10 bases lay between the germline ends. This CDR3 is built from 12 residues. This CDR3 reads CASRRGMYGYTF. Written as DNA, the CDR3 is TGTGCCAGCAGGAGAGGGATGTATGGCTACACCTTC.